This T cell receptor (beta chain) was obtained from a study of blood T cell repertoires in COVID-19. Study details: Donors in the United States, Italy and Spain gave samples during acute or convalescent COVID-19.

The CDR3 consists of 13 residues. Germline CDR1 and CDR2: SGDLS and YYNGEE. V shed 0 bases and J shed 1 base, with 4 bases lying between them. Produced via immunoSEQ multiplex PCR; TCRdb's table is partial and in-frame only. This sample has under 300,000 clones; roughly 89% occur once, and the top ten carry 3.5% to 5.5%. The receptor was derived from a woman in her forties who had recovered from COVID-19. V gene TRBV9 combines with J gene TRBJ1-1; D unresolved. Specimen: peripheral blood. CDR3 sequence reads: CASSVVQNTEAFF. The CDR3 DNA reads as TGTGCCAGCAGCGTAGTACAGAACACTGAAGCTTTCTTT.